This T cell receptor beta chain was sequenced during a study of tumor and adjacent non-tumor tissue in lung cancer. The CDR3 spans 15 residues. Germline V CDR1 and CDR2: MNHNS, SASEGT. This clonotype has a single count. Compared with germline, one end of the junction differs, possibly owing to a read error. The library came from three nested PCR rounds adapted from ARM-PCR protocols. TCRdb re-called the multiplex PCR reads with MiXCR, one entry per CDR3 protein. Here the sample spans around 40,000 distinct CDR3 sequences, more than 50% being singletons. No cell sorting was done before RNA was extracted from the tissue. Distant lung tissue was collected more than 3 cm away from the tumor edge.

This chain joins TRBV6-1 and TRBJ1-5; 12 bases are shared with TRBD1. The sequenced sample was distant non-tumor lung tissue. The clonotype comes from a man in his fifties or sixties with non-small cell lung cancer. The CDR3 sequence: CASSDRDRGPQPQHF. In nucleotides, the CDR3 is TGTGCCAGCAGTGACCGGGACAGGGGGCCTCAGCCCCAACATTTT.